These T cell receptor beta chains were read from a single sample in a study of long-term antiretroviral therapy in people with HIV. Data came from immunoSEQ multiplex PCR; TCRdb stores just in-frame clones and leaves some out. The sample includes roughly 20,000 clones, around four fifths seen only once; the top ten take around 3.3%. This sample comprised unsorted PBMCs, obtained 1.9 years after starting antiretroviral therapy. Receptor source: a woman in her forties or fifties with HIV. Both conserved end residues are part of each CDR3. The D gene is left open where the match is weak. Some rows have no size entry. The others give once, few or many, or a class for an expanded clone.

>-|TRBJ2-7|TRBV7-2|-
CASSLAWQASSYEQYF
TGTGCCAGCAGCTTAGCGTGGCAGGCGAGCTCCTACGAGCAGTACTTC
>TRBD1|TRBJ1-2|TRBV7-9|-
CASSLGAGGQGYGYTF
TGTGCCAGCAGCTTAGGGGCAGGGGGCCAGGGCTATGGCTACACCTTC
>TRBD2|TRBJ2-1|TRBV4-1|-
CASSQDHKGLAGDNEQFF
TGCGCCAGCAGCCAAGATCATAAGGGACTAGCGGGGGACAATGAGCAGTTCTTC
>TRBD1|TRBJ1-5|TRBV10-3|few
CATGTGGLNQPQHF
TGTGCCACGGGGACAGGGGGCCTTAATCAGCCCCAGCATTTT
>TRBD2|TRBJ2-3|TRBV5-1|-
CASSLGRGGGTDTQYF
TGCGCCAGCAGCTTGGGGAGGGGCGGGGGAACAGATACGCAGTATTTT
>-|TRBJ1-2|TRBV4-1|-
CASSQDRGANYGYTF
TGCGCCAGCAGCCAAGATCGGGGGGCTAACTATGGCTACACCTTC
>-|TRBJ1-2|TRBV14|-
CASSQDVRYGYTF
TGTGCCAGCAGCCAAGATGTGCGGTATGGCTACACCTTC
>-|TRBJ2-7|TRBV2|-
CASSAQVGSYEQYF
TGTGCCAGCAGTGCTCAGGTCGGCTCCTACGAGCAGTACTTC
>-|TRBJ2-7|TRBV6-5|once
CASNPGTSQYEQYF
TGTGCCAGCAATCCGGGGACAAGCCAGTACGAGCAGTACTTC
>TRBD1|TRBJ1-2|TRBV27|-
CASSSGGGGYTF
TGTGCCAGCAGTTCAGGGGGCGGTGGCTACACCTTC
>-|TRBJ1-6|TRBV7-9|-
CASSLSHGNSPLHF
TGTGCCAGCAGCTTATCACACGGAAATTCACCCCTCCACTTT
>-|TRBJ1-2|TRBV6-6|-
CASSPDDNYGYTF
TGTGCCAGCAGCCCTGACGATAACTATGGCTACACCTTC
>TRBD1|TRBJ1-1|TRBV2|few
CASSEAGTGEAFF
TGTGCCAGCAGTGAAGCGGGGACAGGGGAAGCTTTCTTT
>-|TRBJ1-2|TRBV7-9|once
CASSLAQGYGYTF
TGTGCCAGCAGCTTAGCCCAGGGCTATGGCTACACCTTC
>TRBD2|TRBJ2-1|TRBV7-3|-
CASSLLAGGPRGEQFF
TGTGCCAGCAGCTTACTCGCGGGGGGGCCCCGCGGTGAGCAGTTCTTC
>TRBD1|TRBJ1-2|TRBV7-2|-
CASSLSAGGGGYTF
TGTGCCAGCAGCTTATCGGCAGGGGGCGGGGGCTACACCTTC
>-|TRBJ2-1|TRBV7-9|-
CASSLEGDYNEQFF
TGTGCCAGCAGCTTAGAGGGGGACTACAATGAGCAGTTCTTC
>-|TRBJ2-3|TRBV27|-
CASRVSVTSTDTQYF
TGTGCCAGCAGAGTATCGGTTACTAGCACAGATACGCAGTATTTT
>-|TRBJ2-3|TRBV7-7|-
CASSFSPGEADTQYF
TGTGCCAGCAGCTTCTCCCCAGGGGAGGCAGATACGCAGTATTTT
>-|TRBJ1-1|TRBV27|-
CASSSYSVRGGTEAFF
TGTGCCAGCAGTTCATATTCGGTGAGGGGTGGAACTGAAGCTTTCTTT
>TRBD2|TRBJ2-5|TRBV7-2|-
CASSLVSGRGETQYF
TGTGCCAGCAGCTTAGTCAGCGGGAGAGGGGAGACCCAGTACTTC
>-|TRBJ1-5|TRBV6-1|-
CASSGERRHDAHQPQHF
TGTGCCAGCAGTGGAGAAAGACGGCACGATGCCCATCAGCCCCAGCATTTT
>-|TRBJ1-4|TRBV6-6|-
CASSYSSVEEEKLFF
TGTGCCAGCAGTTACTCCTCCGTGGAGGAGGAAAAACTGTTTTTT